This is a list of T cell receptor beta chains from one sample in a study of blood T cell repertoires in COVID-19. Method: immunoSEQ multiplex PCR; TCRdb's copy keeps in-frame clones and lacks some. The data hold 300,000 to 400,000 clones, with approximately 89% observed a single time. The material sequenced was peripheral blood. Receptors were obtained from a woman in her 30s with COVID-19, enrolled during active disease. CDR3s leave out the opening cysteine and the closing phenylalanine or tryptophan. Size is omitted from some rows. Given values are once, few, many or a class for expanded clones.

v_gene: TRBV28
abundance: -
j_gene: TRBJ2-2
CDR3aa: ASSLSGGAAGELF

v_gene: TRBV4-1
abundance: few
j_gene: TRBJ1-1
CDR3aa: ASSQDWRGRLEAF

v_gene: TRBV29-1
abundance: -
j_gene: TRBJ2-4
CDR3aa: SVGTELNIQY

v_gene: TRBV5-5
abundance: -
j_gene: TRBJ1-1
CDR3aa: ASSLATGVPEAF

v_gene: TRBV15
abundance: -
j_gene: TRBJ2-1
CDR3aa: ATSREYTGESYNEQF

v_gene: TRBV28
abundance: -
j_gene: TRBJ1-1
CDR3aa: ASSNRTDRWWAF

v_gene: TRBV4-1
abundance: -
j_gene: TRBJ1-1
CDR3aa: ASSQSSTGRVTEAF

v_gene: TRBV5-1
abundance: -
j_gene: TRBJ1-1
CDR3aa: ASSLDGQTMNTEAF

v_gene: TRBV6-5
abundance: -
j_gene: TRBJ1-1
CDR3aa: ASSNLEGLTRLAF

v_gene: TRBV3-1/TRBV3-2
abundance: -
j_gene: TRBJ1-1
CDR3aa: ASSHTSAEAF

v_gene: TRBV2
abundance: -
j_gene: TRBJ1-1
CDR3aa: ASREDRVNTEAF

v_gene: TRBV27
abundance: -
j_gene: TRBJ1-3
CDR3aa: ASSPTPGGRGNTIY

v_gene: TRBV5-4
abundance: -
j_gene: TRBJ1-1
CDR3aa: ASSANRGGTEAF

v_gene: TRBV21-1
abundance: -
j_gene: TRBJ2-2
CDR3aa: ASSKGKGARTGELF

v_gene: TRBV5-1
abundance: few
j_gene: TRBJ1-2
CDR3aa: ASSFQGLNIRGYT

v_gene: TRBV4-1
abundance: -
j_gene: TRBJ2-5
CDR3aa: ASSRSSGEETQY

v_gene: TRBV5-1
abundance: -
j_gene: TRBJ2-3
CDR3aa: ASAGGLGTDTQY

v_gene: TRBV5-5
abundance: -
j_gene: TRBJ2-3
CDR3aa: ASSLGDRRGPDTQY

v_gene: TRBV28
abundance: -
j_gene: TRBJ1-2
CDR3aa: ASQTGSPYGYT

v_gene: TRBV28
abundance: once
j_gene: TRBJ1-1
CDR3aa: ASSSQGTGNTEAF

v_gene: TRBV29-1
abundance: -
j_gene: TRBJ1-5
CDR3aa: SVWEGQQSVTQH

v_gene: TRBV11-2
abundance: -
j_gene: TRBJ2-7
CDR3aa: ASSLLVSSYEQY